The 3 T cell receptor beta chains reported below all come from one sample, sequenced in a study of regulatory T cells in long-lasting Graves disease. Arm-PCR of CDR3 regions with iRepertoire HTBI primers generated TCR beta libraries. Using its own MiXCR run on the multiplex PCR reads, TCRdb lists one record per CDR3 protein. The repertoire includes approximately 540,000 distinct CDR3 sequences, 12% of them detected once, and approximately 9% sits in the top ten. Time point noted: newly diagnosed GD, antithyroid drugs for less than 3 months. Making the TCR library involved RNA that had been extracted from PBMCs. This sample also belongs to another study, concerning T cells in Graves' hyperthyroidism and ophthalmopathy.

The starting material was peripheral blood mononuclear cells (PBMCs), obtained at new diagnosis, from a patient treated with antithyroid drugs. The receptors here all came from a woman aged 30 to 39 with Graves disease.

This clonotype showed up just a few times. The CDR3 here is CASQAGGPGTQYF. The CDR3 coding sequence is TGTGCCAGCCAGGCGGGAGGGCCTGGGACCCAGTACTTC. The J gene is TRBJ2-5, the V gene TRBV6-1; 9 bases fit TRBD2. The CDR3 totals 13 residues. The germline CDR1 and CDR2 sequences are MNHNS and SASEGT. V lost 8 bases and J lost 7; bases outside the gene matches: 8.

This chain uses TRBV18 with TRBJ1-3, with 10 bases identical to TRBD1. V trimming: 3 bases; J trimming: 1 base; junction bases outside the gene matches: 12. The germline V gene has CDR1 KGHSH and CDR2 LQKENI. This CDR3 has 19 amino acids. The CDR3 sequence is CASSPFYGTGDRSGNTIYF. DNA for the CDR3: TGTGCCAGCTCACCCTTTTATGGGACAGGGGACCGATCTGGAAACACCATATATTTT. The variable domain in full, completed from reference TRBV18 and TRBJ1-3, reads NAGVMQNPRHLVRRRGQEARLRCSPMKGHSHVYWYRQLPEEGLKFMVYLQKENIIDESGMPKERFSAEFPKEGPSILRIQQVVRGDSAAYFCASSPFYGTGDRSGNTIYFGEGSWLTVV.

As concerns this clonotype: Being one base from a much bigger clone, this may be a read error. This sequence joins TRBV30 and TRBJ2-7, with D possibly being TRBD1 (6 bases). Germline V gene lookup returns CDR1 GTSNPN and CDR2 SVGIG (reference sequence). The CDR3 is 14 residues long. The CDR3 reads CARSEGRGNYEQYF. DNA for the CDR3: TGTGCCCGGAGTGAAGGTAGGGGGAACTACGAGCAGTACTTC.